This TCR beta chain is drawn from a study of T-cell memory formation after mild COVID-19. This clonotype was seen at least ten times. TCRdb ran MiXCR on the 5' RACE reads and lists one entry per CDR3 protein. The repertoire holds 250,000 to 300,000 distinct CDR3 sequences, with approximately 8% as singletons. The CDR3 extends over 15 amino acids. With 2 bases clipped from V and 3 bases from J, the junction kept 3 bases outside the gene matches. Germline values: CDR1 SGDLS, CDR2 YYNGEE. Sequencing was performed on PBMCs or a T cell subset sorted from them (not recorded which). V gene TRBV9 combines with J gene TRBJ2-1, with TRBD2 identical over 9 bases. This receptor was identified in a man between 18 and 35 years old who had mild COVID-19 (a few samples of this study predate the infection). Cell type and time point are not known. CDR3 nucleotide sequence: TGTGCCAGCAGCGTCGGTAGCGGGGGCTACAATGAGCAGTTCTTC. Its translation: CASSVGSGGYNEQFF. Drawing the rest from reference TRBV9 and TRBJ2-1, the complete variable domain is DSGVTQTPKHLITATGQRVTLRCSPRSGDLSVYWYQQSLDQGLQFLIQYYNGEERAKGNILERFSAQQFPDLHSELNLSSLELGDSALYFCASSVGSGGYNEQFFGPGTRLTVL.